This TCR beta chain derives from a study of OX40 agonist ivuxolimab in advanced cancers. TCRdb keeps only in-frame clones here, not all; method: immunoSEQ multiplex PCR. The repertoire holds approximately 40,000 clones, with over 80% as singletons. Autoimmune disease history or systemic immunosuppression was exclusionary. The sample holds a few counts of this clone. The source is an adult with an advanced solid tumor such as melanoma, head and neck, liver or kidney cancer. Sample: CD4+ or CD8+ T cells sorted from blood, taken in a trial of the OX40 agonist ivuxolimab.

Here the CDR3 reads CACLRDTDTEAFF. In DNA, the CDR3 is TGTGCCTGCCTACGGGACACTGACACTGAAGCTTTCTTT. The chain joins TRBV30 to TRBJ1-1, with D perhaps matching TRBD1 (6 bases). Trimming left V 6 bases short and J 3 bases short, with 14 bases between. Looked up from germline, CDR1 is GTSNPN and CDR2 is SVGIG (reference sequence). This CDR3 is 13 amino acids long. Supplemented by reference TRBV30 and TRBJ1-1, the full variable domain reads SQTIHQWPATLVQPVGSPLSLECTVEGTSNPNLYWYRQAAGRGLQLLFYSVGIGQISSEVPQNLSASRPQDRQFILSSKKLLLSDSGFYLCACLRDTDTEAFFGQGTRLTVV.